This passage covers 9 T cell receptor beta chains from one sample sequenced in a study of T-cell reconstitution after alpha-beta-depleted transplantation in children listed by TCRdb under 2016. Library preparation used PCR. Sequencing instrument: Illumina HiSeq 2500. To normalize quantification of the TCRbeta repertoire, the TCR libraries were built with molecular barcoding that relied on unique molecular identifiers. In-frame beta chains were kept once TCRdb had trimmed the public reads at Q25 with fastp and called clones with MiXCR. Each entry merges the rows of one CDR3 protein and shows their most common DNA and genes. This sample gives about 100,000 distinct CDR3 sequences in total; 4.5% to 7.5% of them show up just once. Around 5.6% of the sample lies in the top ten. In the paper's terms, the time point label means: day 60 (about 2 months) after transplantation. This specimen's treatment or condition label, interpreted: allogeneic hematopoietic cell transplantation with graft depleted of TCRalphabeta T cells and CD19 B cells.

The sequencing here drew on PBMCs, mostly from graft donor cells, taken 60 days after TCRalphabeta/CD19-depleted stem cell transplant. These receptors originate from a female patient aged 2 to 10 who had a stem cell transplant for Fanconi anemia, so the T cells may come from the graft donor.

This clonotype was counted at least ten times. This rearrangement joins TRBV28 to TRBJ1-2, with D unclear. Germline CDR1 reads MDHEN; CDR2 reads SYDVKM. The CDR3 consists of 12 residues. The V and J ends lost 10 bases and 7 bases respectively, with 16 bases between them. The CDR3 here is CATETRLSGYTF. Written as DNA, the CDR3 is TGTGCCACCGAAACGCGATTGAGTGGCTACACCTTC.

This clonotype occurred many times. V gene TRBV27 combines with J gene TRBJ2-6; D ambiguous. Per the germline V gene, CDR1 is MNHEY and CDR2 is SMNVEV (reference sequence). V lost 1 base to trimming and J lost 0 bases, with 7 bases between them. The CDR3 spans 16 residues. The DNA of the CDR3 is TGTGCCAGCAGTTTATGGAAAAGCTCTGGGGCCAACGTCCTGACTTTC. Encoded protein: CASSLWKSSGANVLTF.

There are many counts of this clonotype. The V call is TRBV5-1, the J call TRBJ2-4; 10 bases align to TRBD2. Trimming removed 4 bases from V and 12 bases from J; junction bases left unmatched: 7. The length of the CDR3 is 13 residues. The germline V gene encodes CDR1 SGHRS and CDR2 YFSETQ. The CDR3 protein is CASSPETSGTQYF. CDR3 in DNA: TGCGCCAGCAGCCCTGAAACTAGCGGGACTCAGTACTTC. The full variable domain, in which reference TRBV5-1 and TRBJ2-4 provide the parts outside the CDR3, is KAGVTQTPRYLIKTRGQQVTLSCSPISGHRSVSWYQQTPGQGLQFLFEYFSETQRNKGNFPGRFSGRQFSNSRSEMNVSTLELGDSALYLCASSPETSGTQYFGAGTRLSVL.

The chain carries TRBV20-1 and TRBJ1-1; D unclear. V lost 6 bases and J 3 bases, leaving 23 bases between the germline ends. The germline V gene has CDR1 DFQATT and CDR2 SNEGSKA (reference sequence). The CDR3 consists of 16 residues. The CDR3 DNA reads TGCAGTGCCGACGGCGGGGTAGGCCCTTTGGACACTGAAGCTTTCTTT. Translated, it gives CSADGGVGPLDTEAFF.

This clonotype was observed many times. In DNA form, the CDR3 reads TGTGCCAGCAGCTTAGAGGTAGCGGAGACGAACACCGGGGAGCTGTTTTTT. Translation gives CASSLEVAETNTGELFF. The chain uses TRBV7-9 and TRBJ2-2, with D tentatively TRBD2 (6 bases). The CDR3 sequence is 17 residues long. Trimming took 1 base from V and 0 from J, leaving 12 bases between them. Germline-derived CDR1 and CDR2 are SEHNR and FQNEAQ (reference sequence).

This clonotype was observed a handful of times. The junction shows a germline mismatch at one end, possibly a read error. The genes are TRBV5-4 and TRBJ2-3; unclear D gene. Germline V gene lookup returns CDR1 SGHNT and CDR2 YYREEE (reference sequence). The CDR3 runs to 19 residues. CDR3 protein: CASSLEFTLRVVRTDTQYF. The CDR3 nucleotides read TGTGCCAGCAGCTTGGAGTTTACGCTTCGGGTCGTGCGCACAGACACGCAGTATTTT.

This clonotype was seen ten or more times. The chain carries TRBV5-1 and TRBJ2-3; D is unresolved. V was trimmed by 3 bases and J by 2 bases, leaving 10 bases between them. The CDR3 has 14 amino acids. Germline assignment: CDR1 SGHRS and CDR2 YFSETQ. The CDR3 sequence: CASSSLTHTDTQYF. DNA for the CDR3: TGCGCCAGCAGCTCCTTGACGCACACAGATACGCAGTATTTT.

This clonotype was seen a few times. This chain uses TRBV20-1 with TRBJ1-5, with 11 bases matching TRBD1. The CDR3 consists of 15 residues. Germline V CDR1 and CDR2: DFQATT, SNEGSKA (reference sequence). V trimming: 4 bases; J trimming: 6 bases; junction bases outside the gene matches: 8. CDR3 DNA sequence: TGCAGTGCTATAGGGACAGGGGGATTCGGTCAGCCCCAGCATTTT. Translation gives CSAIGTGGFGQPQHF.

This clonotype appeared many times. The genes are TRBV7-2 and TRBJ2-3; D gene unclear. Trimming took off 1 base at V and 4 bases at J, with 9 bases between the two ends. CDR3 size: 14 residues. CDR1 is SGHTA and CDR2 is FQGNSA in the germline V gene. The CDR3 DNA reads TGTGCCAGCAGCTTAGGTCGCTTTTCAGATACGCAGTATTTT. Translation: CASSLGRFSDTQYF.